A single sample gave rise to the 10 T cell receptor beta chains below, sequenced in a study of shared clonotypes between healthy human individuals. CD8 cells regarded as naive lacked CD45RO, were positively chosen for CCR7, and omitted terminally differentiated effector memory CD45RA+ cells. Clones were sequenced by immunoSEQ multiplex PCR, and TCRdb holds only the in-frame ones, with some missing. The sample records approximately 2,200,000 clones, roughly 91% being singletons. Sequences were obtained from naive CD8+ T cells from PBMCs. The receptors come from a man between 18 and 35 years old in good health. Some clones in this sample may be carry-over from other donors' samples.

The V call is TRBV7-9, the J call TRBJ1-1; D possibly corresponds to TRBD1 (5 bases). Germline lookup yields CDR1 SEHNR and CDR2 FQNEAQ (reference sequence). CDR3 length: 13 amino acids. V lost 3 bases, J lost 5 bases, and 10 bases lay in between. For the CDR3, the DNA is TGTGCCAGCAGCTTGGCAACAGGTACTGAAGCTTTCTTT. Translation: CASSLATGTEAFF.

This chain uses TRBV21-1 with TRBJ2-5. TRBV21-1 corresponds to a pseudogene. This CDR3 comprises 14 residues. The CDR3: CASSKGPSQETQYF. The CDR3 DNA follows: TGTGCCAGCAGCAAAGGACCGAGCCAAGAGACCCAGTACTTC.

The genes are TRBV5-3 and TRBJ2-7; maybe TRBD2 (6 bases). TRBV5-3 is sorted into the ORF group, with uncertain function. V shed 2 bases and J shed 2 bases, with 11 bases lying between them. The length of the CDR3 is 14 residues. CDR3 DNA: TGTGCCAGAAGCTTTTGCCCGGGGGCCTACGAGCAGTACTTC. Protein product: CARSFCPGAYEQYF.

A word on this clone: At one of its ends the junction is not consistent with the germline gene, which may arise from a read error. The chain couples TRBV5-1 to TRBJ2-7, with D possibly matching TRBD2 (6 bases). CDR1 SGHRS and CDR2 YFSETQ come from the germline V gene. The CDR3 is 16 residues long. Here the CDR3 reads CASSLALRGRESGCHF. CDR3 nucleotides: TGCGCCAGCAGCTTGGCCCTTAGGGGCCGTGAGAGCGGGTGTCACTTC.

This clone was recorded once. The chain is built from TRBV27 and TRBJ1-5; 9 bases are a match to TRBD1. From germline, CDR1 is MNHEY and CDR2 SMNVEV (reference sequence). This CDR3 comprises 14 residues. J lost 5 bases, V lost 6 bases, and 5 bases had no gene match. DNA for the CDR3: TGTGCCAGCAGGTATACAGGGGGCCATCAGCCCCAGCATTTT. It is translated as CASRYTGGHQPQHF.

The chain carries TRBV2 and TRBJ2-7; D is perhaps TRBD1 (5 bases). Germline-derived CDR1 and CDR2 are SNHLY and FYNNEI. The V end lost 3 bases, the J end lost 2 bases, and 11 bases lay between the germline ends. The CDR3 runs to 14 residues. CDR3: CASSDSGYPYEQYF. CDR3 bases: TGTGCCAGCAGTGACTCAGGGTACCCCTACGAGCAGTACTTC. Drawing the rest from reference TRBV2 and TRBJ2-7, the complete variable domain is EPEVTQTPSHQVTQMGQEVILRCVPISNHLYFYWYRQILGQKVEFLVSFYNNEISEKSEIFDDQFSVERPDGSNFTLKIRSTKLEDSAMYFCASSDSGYPYEQYFGPGTRLTVT.

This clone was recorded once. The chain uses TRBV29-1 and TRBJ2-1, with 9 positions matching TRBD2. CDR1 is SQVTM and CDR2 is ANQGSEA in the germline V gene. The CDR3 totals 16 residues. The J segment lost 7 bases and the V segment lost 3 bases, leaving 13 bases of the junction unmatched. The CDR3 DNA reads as TGCAGCGTTGAGGCGGGGGGGAGTAGTCTAGTGAATGAGCAGTTCTTC. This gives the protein CSVEAGGSSLVNEQFF.

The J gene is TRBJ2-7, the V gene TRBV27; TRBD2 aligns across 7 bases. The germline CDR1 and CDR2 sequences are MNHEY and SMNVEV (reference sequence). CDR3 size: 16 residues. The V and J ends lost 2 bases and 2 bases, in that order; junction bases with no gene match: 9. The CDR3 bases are TGTGCCAGCAGTTTAAATGGGCTAGCGGCGACCTACGAGCAGTACTTC. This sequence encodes CASSLNGLAATYEQYF.

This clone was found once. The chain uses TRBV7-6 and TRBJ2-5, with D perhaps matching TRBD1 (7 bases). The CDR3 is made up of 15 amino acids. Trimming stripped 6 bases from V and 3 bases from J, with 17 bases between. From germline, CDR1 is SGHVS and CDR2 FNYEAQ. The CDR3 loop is CASRKTGRIEETQYF. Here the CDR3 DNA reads TGTGCCAGCAGGAAGACAGGGAGGATAGAAGAGACCCAGTACTTC.

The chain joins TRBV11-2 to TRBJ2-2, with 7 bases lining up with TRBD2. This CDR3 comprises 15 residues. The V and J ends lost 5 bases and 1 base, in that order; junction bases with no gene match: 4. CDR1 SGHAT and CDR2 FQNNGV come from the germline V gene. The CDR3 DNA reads TGTGCCAGCAGCGGGGACTACCAGAACACCGGGGAGCTGTTTTTT. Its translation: CASSGDYQNTGELFF.